This T cell receptor (beta chain) was retrieved from a study of radiotherapy plus CTLA-4 blockade in lung cancer. Study results and limitations: Interferon-beta and early blood T cell clone dynamics reportedly predicted response best.

The table lists this clone with a few counts. Its antigen is unknown. Profiled with immunoSEQ multiplex PCR; TCRdb holds only in-frame clones, not every one. The sample has some 96,000 clones; 88% are singletons. V was trimmed by 8 bases and J by 3 bases, leaving 11 bases between them. CDR1 MNHEY and CDR2 SVGAGI come from the germline V gene. The length of the CDR3 is 13 residues. Sequencing was performed on peripheral blood, taken from a patient treated with radiotherapy plus ipilimumab. The chain is built from TRBV6-5 and TRBJ1-5; no clear D gene. This clonotype was obtained from a human donor with non-small cell lung cancer that progressed on radiotherapy plus ipilimumab. The CDR3 DNA reads as TGTGCCAGCGCGATAGGGCACAATCAGCCCCAGCATTTT. Protein: CASAIGHNQPQHF.